The clone carrying this T cell receptor beta chain was picked up a small number of times. Assay: immunoSEQ multiplex PCR; the TCRdb copy retains only in-frame clones and omits some. The sample carries roughly 2.5 million clones, approximately 90% recorded once. This CDR3 is built from 14 residues. The germline gives CDR1 KGHSH, CDR2 LQKENI. V dropped 2 bases and J dropped 5 bases, with 10 bases sitting between them. The record originates from a study of shared clonotypes between healthy human individuals. Sequencing was carried out using naive CD4+ T cells sorted from blood. Subset given: CD45RA+ positively selected. The clonotype was recovered from a man in his late teens or twenties in good health. The chain employs TRBV18 and TRBJ2-1; weak D call: TRBD1 (6 bases). CDR3 coding DNA: TGTGCCAGCTCACCAACAACAGGGAACAATGAGCAGTTCTTC. As protein: CASSPTTGNNEQFF. The entire variable domain, with the rest obtained from reference TRBV18 and TRBJ2-1, is as follows: NAGVMQNPRHLVRRRGQEARLRCSPMKGHSHVYWYRQLPEEGLKFMVYLQKENIIDESGMPKERFSAEFPKEGPSILRIQQVVRGDSAAYFCASSPTTGNNEQFFGPGTRLTVL.